This T cell receptor beta chain was sequenced in a study of breast tumors, draining lymph nodes, adjacent tissues. General study findings and limits: That most tumor T cells come from lymph nodes remained unproven. Compared with lymph nodes, tumors were less diverse; compared with nontumor tissue, more. Tumor and nontumor repertoires were significantly more similar in luminal-like than in basal-like breast cancer. Findings are consistent with lymph node origin and intratumoral expansion of most tumor T cells.

The lymph nodes were axillary draining lymph nodes from breast cancer patients. Using its own MiXCR run on the multiplex PCR reads, TCRdb lists one record per CDR3 protein. The sample lists around 230,000 distinct CDR3 sequences, around 32% seen once, with around 1.5% in the top ten. CDR3 length: 14 amino acids. Trimming removed 0 bases at V and 6 bases at J, with 8 bases between. CDR1 is WNHNN, CDR2 SYGVQD, per germline (reference sequence). This clonotype was seen repeatedly, ten times or more. Its cognate antigen is unknown. The specimen was axillary lymph node tissue. The rearrangement links TRBV10-1 to TRBJ2-2; no clear D gene. This clonotype originated in a female donor with breast cancer. Some clones in this sample may be carry-over from other donors' samples. The CDR3 DNA is TGCGCCAGCAGTGAGTCGAATCCATCCGGGGAGCTGTTTTTT. As protein: CASSESNPSGELFF.